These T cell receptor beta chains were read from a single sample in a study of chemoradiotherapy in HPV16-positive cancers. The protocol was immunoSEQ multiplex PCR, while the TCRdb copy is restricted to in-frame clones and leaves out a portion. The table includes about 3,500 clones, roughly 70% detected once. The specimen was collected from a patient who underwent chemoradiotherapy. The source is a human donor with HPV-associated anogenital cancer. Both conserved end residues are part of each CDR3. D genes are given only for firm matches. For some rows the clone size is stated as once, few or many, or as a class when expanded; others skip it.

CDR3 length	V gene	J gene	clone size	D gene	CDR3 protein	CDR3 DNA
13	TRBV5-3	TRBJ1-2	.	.	CARSVEGHYGYTF	TGTGCCAGAAGCGTTGAGGGGCACTATGGCTACACCTTC
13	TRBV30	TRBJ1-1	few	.	CAWSPQMNTEAFF	TGTGCCTGGAGCCCGCAAATGAACACTGAAGCTTTCTTT
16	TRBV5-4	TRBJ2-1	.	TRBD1	CASSMTGTGMANEQFF	TGTGCCAGCAGCATGACCGGGACAGGGATGGCGAATGAGCAGTTCTTC
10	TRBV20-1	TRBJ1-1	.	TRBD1	CSARTGEAFF	TGCAGTGCTAGGACAGGGGAAGCTTTCTTT
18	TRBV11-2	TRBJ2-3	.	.	CASSLGATFSRSTDTQYF	TGTGCCAGCAGCTTAGGAGCCACTTTTAGTAGGAGCACAGATACGCAGTATTTT
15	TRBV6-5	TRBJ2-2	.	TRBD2	CASTPATSVIGELFF	TGTGCCAGCACCCCGGCGACTAGCGTTATCGGGGAGCTGTTTTTT
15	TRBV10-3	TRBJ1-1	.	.	CAISASGGPDTEAFF	TGTGCCATCAGCGCCTCGGGGGGGCCTGACACTGAAGCTTTCTTT
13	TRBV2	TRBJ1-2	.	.	CASTSDGPYGYTF	TGTGCCAGCACATCGGACGGGCCCTATGGCTACACCTTC
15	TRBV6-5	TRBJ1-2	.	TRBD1	CASTRTFGTGGGYTF	TGTGCCAGCACTAGAACGTTTGGGACAGGGGGCGGCTACACCTTC
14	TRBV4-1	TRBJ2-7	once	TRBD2	CASSRTGGAYEQYF	TGCGCCAGCAGCCGAACGGGGGGGGCCTACGAGCAGTACTTC
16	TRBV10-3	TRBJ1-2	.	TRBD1	CAITPGQGNLGYGYTF	TGTGCCATCACACCGGGACAGGGTAATCTGGGCTATGGCTACACCTTC
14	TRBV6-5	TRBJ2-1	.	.	CASSYQGGNNEQFF	TGTGCCAGCAGTTACCAGGGGGGGAACAATGAGCAGTTCTTC
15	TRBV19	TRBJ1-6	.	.	CASRERDVRNSPLHF	TGTGCCAGTAGGGAACGGGACGTTCGGAATTCACCCCTCCACTTT
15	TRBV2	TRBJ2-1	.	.	CASSEGADGGNEQFF	TGTGCCAGCAGTGAAGGGGCGGACGGGGGCAATGAGCAGTTCTTC
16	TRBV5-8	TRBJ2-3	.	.	CASSLGGGASTDTQYF	TGTGCCAGCAGCCTAGGGGGCGGGGCTAGCACAGATACGCAGTATTTT
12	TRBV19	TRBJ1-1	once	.	CASSIAAGTAFF	TGTGCCAGTAGTATAGCGGCGGGTACGGCTTTCTTT
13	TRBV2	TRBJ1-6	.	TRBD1	CADRDRGNSPLHF	TGTGCCGACCGGGACAGGGGAAATTCACCCCTCCACTTT
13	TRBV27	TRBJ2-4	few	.	CASSPFSKNIQYF	TGTGCCAGCAGTCCTTTTAGCAAAAACATTCAGTACTTC
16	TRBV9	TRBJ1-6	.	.	CASSVNAGPTGSPLHF	TGTGCCAGCAGCGTAAACGCCGGGCCGACGGGTTCACCCCTCCACTTT
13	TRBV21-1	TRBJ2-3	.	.	CASSAVMQDTQYF	TGTGCCAGCAGTGCAGTCATGCAAGATACGCAGTATTTT
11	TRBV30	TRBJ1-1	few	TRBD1	CAWSPDREAFF	TGTGCCTGGAGTCCGGACAGGGAAGCTTTCTTT
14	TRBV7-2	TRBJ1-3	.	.	CASSQGGSGNTIYF	TGTGCCAGCAGCCAAGGGGGTTCTGGAAACACCATATATTTT
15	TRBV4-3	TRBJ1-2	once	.	CASSQDQGPNYGYTF	TGCGCCAGCAGCCAAGACCAGGGGCCCAACTATGGCTACACCTTC
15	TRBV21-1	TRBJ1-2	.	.	CASSFRRQGPYGYTF	TGTGCCAGCAGCTTTAGAAGACAGGGGCCCTATGGCTACACCTTC
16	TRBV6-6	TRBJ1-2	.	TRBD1	CASSYSGRGQGYGYTF	TGTGCCAGCAGTTACTCGGGCCGCGGACAGGGGTATGGCTACACCTTC
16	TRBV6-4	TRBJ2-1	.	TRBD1	CASSASGTGAYNEQFF	TGTGCCAGCAGTGCATCCGGGACAGGGGCCTACAATGAGCAGTTCTTC
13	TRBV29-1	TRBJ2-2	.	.	CSVEKAHTGELFF	TGCAGCGTTGAAAAGGCGCACACCGGGGAGCTGTTTTTT